Below, 15 T cell receptor beta chains from the same sample are listed, as sequenced in a study of T cells after posttransplantation cyclophosphamide. Sequencing was performed with immunoSEQ multiplex PCR; in TCRdb, only in-frame clones are kept and a portion is missing. This table holds about 66,000 clones, 80% to 95% found once. The sample was PBMCs. Source of these receptors: a woman aged 30 to 39 in good health and a related stem cell transplant donor.

The rearrangement joins TRBV25-1 to TRBJ1-3; 7 bases line up with TRBD1. CDR3 length equals 15 residues. V lost 0 bases to trimming and J lost 4 bases; unmatched junction nucleotides: 3. Per the germline V gene, CDR1 is MGHDK and CDR2 is SYGVNS. For the CDR3, the DNA is TGTGCCAGCAGTGAATACCCACAGGGGGGAAACACCATATATTTT. Translation: CASSEYPQGGNTIYF.

The chain employs TRBV6-6 and TRBJ1-6; 8 bases map to TRBD1. The V and J ends lost 7 bases and 10 bases, in that order; junction bases with no gene match: 6. CDR1 is MNHNY and CDR2 is SVGAGI in the germline V gene (reference sequence). The CDR3 spans 13 residues. The DNA for the CDR3 is TGTGCCAGCACCCCTGGACAGGGCTCACCCCTCCACTTT. This gives the protein CASTPGQGSPLHF.

V and J are TRBV29-1 and TRBJ2-3; D is possibly TRBD1 or TRBD2 (6 bases each). Trimming removed 5 bases from V and 1 base from J, with 13 bases in between. The CDR3 runs 14 residues. Germline V gene lookup returns CDR1 SQVTM and CDR2 ANQGSEA. The CDR3 is CSVSGASRTDTQYF. The CDR3 nucleotides are TGCAGCGTTTCGGGGGCAAGCCGCACAGATACGCAGTATTTT.

This chain links TRBV19 with TRBJ1-5; 7 bases map to TRBD1. Germline values: CDR1 LNHDA, CDR2 SQIVND (reference sequence). V was pared by 5 bases and J by 6 bases, with 7 bases of the junction left unmatched. The CDR3 consists of 14 residues. The CDR3 protein is CASSPRDSTQPQHF. The CDR3 DNA sequence: TGTGCCAGTAGTCCGAGGGACAGTACTCAGCCCCAGCATTTT.

V and J are TRBV18 and TRBJ1-2, with 9 bases matching TRBD1. V lost 3 bases to trimming and J lost 8 bases; unmatched junction nucleotides: 7. CDR3 size: 14 residues. Germline V gene lookup returns CDR1 KGHSH and CDR2 LQKENI. The CDR3 coding sequence is TGTGCCAGCTCACCGAGACAGGGGGTCGGGGGCTACACCTTC. This gives the protein CASSPRQGVGGYTF.

The chain joins TRBV5-1 to TRBJ2-1; 8 bases are a match to TRBD2. The germline gives CDR1 SGHRS, CDR2 YFSETQ. Trimming removed 4 bases from V and 3 bases from J; junction bases left unmatched: 9. CDR3 size: 16 residues. This chain's CDR3 is CASSPLGAGGYNEQFF. CDR3 DNA sequence: TGCGCCAGCAGCCCTCTCGGGGCGGGGGGCTACAATGAGCAGTTCTTC.

V gene TRBV2 combines with J gene TRBJ2-3; 9 bases map to TRBD2. Germline assignment: CDR1 SNHLY and CDR2 FYNNEI. The V gene end was trimmed by 6 bases and the J gene end by 4 bases; junction bases not matched to a gene: 8. The CDR3 runs to 15 residues. This CDR3 is CASSLGGGAADTQYF. CDR3 sequence (DNA): TGTGCCAGCAGCCTGGGCGGGGGGGCCGCAGATACGCAGTATTTT.

This clone was seen just once. The chain combines TRBV15 with TRBJ1-2, with 9 positions matching TRBD1. The germline V gene encodes CDR1 LNHNV and CDR2 YYDKDF (reference sequence). CDR3 length: 15 residues. Trimming cost V 1 base and J 5 bases; bases outside gene matches: 5. CDR3 bases: TGTGCCACCAGCAGAGGGGGACAGGGAAGTTATGGCTACACCTTC. Protein product: CATSRGGQGSYGYTF.

The chain couples TRBV5-1 to TRBJ1-2; D remains ambiguous. CDR1 and CDR2 from the germline V gene are SGHRS and YFSETQ. V was clipped by 4 bases and J by 2 bases, with 9 bases between them. This CDR3 spans 13 amino acids. CDR3 in amino acids: CASSTGLNYGYTF. The CDR3 bases are TGCGCCAGCAGCACTGGGTTGAACTATGGCTACACCTTC. The full variable domain, its missing parts supplied by reference TRBV5-1 and TRBJ1-2, is KAGVTQTPRYLIKTRGQQVTLSCSPISGHRSVSWYQQTPGQGLQFLFEYFSETQRNKGNFPGRFSGRQFSNSRSEMNVSTLELGDSALYLCASSTGLNYGYTFGSGTRLTVV.

CDR3: CASSPKGSETQYF. In nucleotides, the CDR3 is TGTGCCAGCAGCCCGAAAGGGAGTGAGACCCAGTACTTC. V usage is TRBV7-9 and J usage is TRBJ2-5, with TRBD2 as a possible D gene (5 bases). Trimming stripped 5 bases from V and 5 bases from J, with 12 bases between. Germline V gives CDR1 SEHNR, CDR2 FQNEAQ (reference sequence). The CDR3 has 13 residues.

V usage is TRBV19 and J usage is TRBJ1-6; TRBD1 is a possible D gene (5 bases). The CDR3 consists of 16 residues. V lost 6 bases to trimming and J lost 4 bases, with 16 bases between them. The germline CDR1 and CDR2 sequences are LNHDA and SQIVND (reference sequence). The CDR3, as DNA: TGTGCCAGTAGGGGGGTTTTGGGACCGTATAATTCACCCCTCCACTTT. This translates into CASRGVLGPYNSPLHF.

The chain is built from TRBV6-6 and TRBJ1-5; D remains ambiguous. The CDR3 length is 14 residues. Germline V lookup: CDR1 MNHNY, CDR2 SVGAGI (reference sequence). Trimming took 4 bases from V and 5 from J, leaving 12 bases between them. This chain's CDR3 is CASSSTWTDQPQHF. The CDR3 region has the DNA TGTGCCAGCAGTTCAACGTGGACGGATCAGCCCCAGCATTTT.

This chain uses TRBV7-9 with TRBJ1-5; D uncertain. The CDR3 contains 13 residues. Trimming pared 4 bases from V and 11 bases from J, leaving 15 bases between. CDR1 SEHNR and CDR2 FQNEAQ come from the germline V gene (reference sequence). Here the CDR3 reads CASSSDLEGSQHF. The CDR3 DNA is TGTGCCAGCAGCTCCGACTTGGAAGGATCCCAGCATTTT.

This chain joins TRBV4-1 and TRBJ1-1; 10 positions agree with TRBD1. V lost 4 bases, J lost 5 bases, and 4 bases stayed unmatched. Germline V gene lookup returns CDR1 MGHRA and CDR2 YSYEKL. This CDR3 is 14 amino acids long. As DNA, the CDR3 is TGCGCCAGCAGCCGAGGACAGGGGGATACTGAAGCTTTCTTT. Translated: CASSRGQGDTEAFF.

The chain combines TRBV5-1 with TRBJ2-3; no firm D call. Germline assignment: CDR1 SGHRS and CDR2 YFSETQ. This CDR3 spans 13 amino acids. Trimming cost V 4 bases and J 3 bases, with 9 bases left between them. The CDR3 spells CASSGRATDTQYF. For the CDR3, the DNA is TGCGCCAGCAGCGGACGGGCTACAGATACGCAGTATTTT.